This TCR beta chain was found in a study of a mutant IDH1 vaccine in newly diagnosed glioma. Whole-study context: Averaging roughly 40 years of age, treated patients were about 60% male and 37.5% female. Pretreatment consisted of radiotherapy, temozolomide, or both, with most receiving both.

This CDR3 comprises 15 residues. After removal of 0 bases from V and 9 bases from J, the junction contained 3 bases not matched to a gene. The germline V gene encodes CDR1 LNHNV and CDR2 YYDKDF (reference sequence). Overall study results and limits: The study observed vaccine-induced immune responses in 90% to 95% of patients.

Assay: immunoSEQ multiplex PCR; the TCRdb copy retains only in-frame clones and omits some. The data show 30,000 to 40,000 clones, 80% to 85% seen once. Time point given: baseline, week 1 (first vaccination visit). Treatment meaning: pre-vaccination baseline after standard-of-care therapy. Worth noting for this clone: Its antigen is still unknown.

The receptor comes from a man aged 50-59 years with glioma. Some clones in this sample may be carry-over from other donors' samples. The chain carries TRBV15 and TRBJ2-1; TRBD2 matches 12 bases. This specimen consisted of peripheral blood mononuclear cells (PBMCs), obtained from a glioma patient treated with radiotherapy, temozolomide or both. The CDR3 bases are TGTGCCACCAGCAGAGATAAACTAGCGGGGGGTGAGCAGTTCTTC. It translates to CATSRDKLAGGEQFF.